Presented here are 22 T cell receptor beta chains from one specimen sequenced in a study of T-cell reconstitution after alpha-beta-depleted transplantation in children. Unique molecular identifiers were built into the TCRbeta library. One entry per CDR3 protein, called by TCRdb with MiXCR from the PCR reads. The sample has about 400,000 distinct CDR3 sequences, approximately 20% seen once. The sequences come from PBMCs from the stem cell graft donor, collected from the stem cell graft. Receptor source: a human donor who donated a stem cell graft to a child with acute myeloid leukemia.

The V and J genes are TRBV15 and TRBJ1-4, with no clear D. There are 14 residues in the CDR3. Per the germline V gene, CDR1 is LNHNV and CDR2 is YYDKDF (reference sequence). The V end was cut by 9 bases, the J end by 0 bases, with 11 bases between. The DNA for the CDR3 is TGTGCCACTTCATGGCAGGCAACTAATGAAAAACTGTTTTTT. It specifies CATSWQATNEKLFF.

V gene TRBV28 combines with J gene TRBJ1-1; D not resolved. Germline V lookup: CDR1 MDHEN, CDR2 SYDVKM. The CDR3 is 12 amino acids. V lost 2 bases, J lost 7 bases, and 8 bases lay in between. CDR3 nucleotides: TGTGCCAGCAGTTTACTAAATCTTGAAGCTTTCTTT. It codes for CASSLLNLEAFF.

This rearrangement joins TRBV12-3 or TRBV12-4 to TRBJ2-2; a possible D gene is TRBD2 (5 bases). CDR3 size: 15 residues. V lost 3 bases and J lost 3, with 11 bases in between. The CDR3 region is CASSFEWRHTGELFF. The CDR3 region has the DNA TGTGCCAGCAGTTTCGAATGGAGGCACACCGGGGAGCTGTTTTTT.

This clonotype was seen a handful of times. V is TRBV4-2 and J is TRBJ1-6, with no clear D. V was trimmed by 9 bases and J by 8 bases, leaving 17 bases between them. The CDR3 extends over 14 amino acids. CDR1 is LGHNA, CDR2 YNFKEQ, per germline. The CDR3 sequence: CASQGGVPDSPLHF. CDR3 coding DNA: TGTGCCAGTCAAGGCGGGGTACCGGATTCACCCCTCCACTTT.

This clonotype was recorded many times. The CDR3 protein is CASSYRQAYGYTF. For the CDR3, the DNA is TGTGCCAGCAGTTACCGGCAGGCCTATGGCTACACCTTC. The chain joins TRBV6-5 to TRBJ1-2; D remains unclear. The CDR3 contains 13 residues. V lost 2 bases, J lost 4 bases, and 8 bases lay in between. The germline CDR1 and CDR2 sequences are MNHEY and SVGAGI.

There are a few counts of this clonotype. V is TRBV20-1 and J is TRBJ2-3; no clear D gene. The CDR3 loop spans 13 amino acids. Germline loops: CDR1 DFQATT, CDR2 SNEGSKA (reference sequence). V dropped 2 bases and J dropped 2 bases, with 8 bases sitting between them. The CDR3 protein is CSARIRATDTQYF. The CDR3 coding sequence is TGCAGTGCTAGAATTCGCGCCACAGATACGCAGTATTTT.

This chain uses TRBV5-1 with TRBJ2-7, with TRBD1 matching over 10 bases. The germline gives CDR1 SGHRS, CDR2 YFSETQ. V shed 4 bases, J shed 4 bases, and the junction held 8 bases outside the gene matches. This CDR3 is 15 amino acids long. CDR3 sequence: CASSARQGAQYEQYF. DNA for the CDR3: TGCGCCAGCAGCGCCCGACAGGGGGCTCAGTACGAGCAGTACTTC.

The chain links TRBV7-2 to TRBJ1-5, with a possible D match to TRBD1 (6 bases). This CDR3 has 15 amino acids. Germline assignment: CDR1 SGHTA and CDR2 FQGNSA. V lost 5 bases and J lost 0, with 11 bases in between. This CDR3 reads CASSKKGGSNQPQHF. CDR3 sequence (DNA): TGTGCCAGCAGCAAAAAGGGGGGTAGCAATCAGCCCCAGCATTTT.

This clonotype was seen ten or more times. The chain combines TRBV20-1 with TRBJ2-1, with 11 bases that match TRBD2. CDR3 length equals 11 residues. The germline CDR1 and CDR2 sequences are DFQATT and SNEGSKA (reference sequence). V dropped 3 bases and J dropped 14; count of bases not matched to a gene: 3. Here the CDR3 reads CSASTLAGEFF. CDR3 nucleotide sequence: TGCAGTGCTAGTACACTAGCGGGAGAGTTCTTC.

V is TRBV29-1 and J is TRBJ2-3, with D possibly TRBD2 on 5 matching bases. The CDR3 contains 13 residues. Germline V gene data show CDR1 as SQVTM and CDR2 as ANQGSEA. V lost 4 bases, J lost 9 bases, and 17 bases lay in between. The CDR3 DNA sequence: TGCAGCGTTGTCCGGCGAGGAGGCAACACGCAGTATTTT. As protein: CSVVRRGGNTQYF.

This clonotype was recorded at least ten times. The rearrangement links TRBV12-3 or TRBV12-4 to TRBJ1-1; 10 bases map to TRBD1. The V segment lost 6 bases and the J segment 5 bases; nucleotides outside the gene matches: 12. The CDR3 extends over 16 amino acids. CDR3 loop: CASSLSGTGVQTEAFF. CDR3 bases: TGTGCCAGCAGCTTATCCGGGACAGGGGTACAGACTGAAGCTTTCTTT.

This chain uses TRBV5-8 with TRBJ2-1, with 7 positions matching TRBD1. This CDR3 is built from 16 residues. Per germline, CDR1 SGHTS and CDR2 YDEGEE. With 5 bases clipped from V and 4 bases from J, the junction kept 12 bases outside the gene matches. The CDR3 DNA sequence: TGTGCCAGCAGAATTGGGACAGCGCATCATTACAATGAGCAGTTCTTC. Translated: CASRIGTAHHYNEQFF.

In DNA form, the CDR3 reads TGTGCCAGCAGGTTTCCGAACACCGGGGAGCTGTTTTTT. It specifies CASRFPNTGELFF. The chain is built from TRBV12-3 or TRBV12-4 and TRBJ2-2, with D unclear. There are 13 residues in the CDR3. V dropped 6 bases and J dropped 0 bases, with 5 bases sitting between them.

This clonotype was detected ten times or more. The gene calls are TRBV20-1 and TRBJ2-1; D not resolved. Germline CDR1 is DFQATT and CDR2 is SNEGSKA (reference sequence). Trimming shortened V by 2 bases and J by 4 bases, and 6 bases separated the two germline ends. The CDR3 runs 12 residues. CDR3 DNA sequence: TGCAGTGCTAGACGGGTATACAATGAGCAGTTCTTC. It specifies CSARRVYNEQFF.

The rearrangement links TRBV5-6 to TRBJ2-7; 9 positions agree with TRBD1. The CDR3 has 17 amino acids. With V trimmed by 5 bases and J by 4 bases, 16 bases remained unmatched. Germline CDR1 reads SGHDT; CDR2 reads YYEEEE. The CDR3 sequence: CASRQGQGIGYGYEQYF. CDR3 coding DNA: TGTGCCAGCAGACAGGGACAGGGAATCGGGTATGGATACGAGCAGTACTTC.

This sequence joins TRBV28 and TRBJ1-1; no clear D. CDR3 length: 12 amino acids. Germline assignment: CDR1 MDHEN and CDR2 SYDVKM. The V end lost 7 bases, the J end lost 7 bases, and 13 bases lay between the germline ends. CDR3 residues: CASIGRVGEAFF. Written as DNA, the CDR3 is TGTGCCAGCATCGGGAGGGTAGGTGAAGCTTTCTTT.

Ten or more counts support this clonotype. The gene calls are TRBV5-1 and TRBJ1-2, with a possible D match to TRBD1 (5 bases). The CDR3 has 14 amino acids. Germline V lookup: CDR1 SGHRS, CDR2 YFSETQ. The V end was cut by 0 bases, the J end by 2 bases, with 8 bases between. CDR3: CASSLGTTNYGYTF. The CDR3 DNA sequence: TGCGCCAGCAGCTTGGGGACAACCAACTATGGCTACACCTTC.

The chain links TRBV28 to TRBJ2-1; 8 nucleotides line up with TRBD2. The CDR3 spans 15 residues. Losses at the gene ends were 5 bases for V and 2 bases for J; bases not matched to a gene: 5. Germline V lookup: CDR1 MDHEN, CDR2 SYDVKM. The CDR3 spells CASSKQGLAYNEQFF. The CDR3, as DNA: TGTGCCAGCAGTAAACAGGGACTAGCCTACAATGAGCAGTTCTTC.

This clonotype was counted at least ten times. The V gene is TRBV12-3 or TRBV12-4, the J gene TRBJ2-4; possible D gene TRBD2, 7 bases. With 5 bases removed from V and 5 bases from J, the gap between germline ends came to 16 bases. The CDR3 contains 15 residues. The CDR3 region has the DNA TGTGCCAGCAGTGCCCGCACGGGGGGCCAAAACATTCAGTACTTC. It specifies CASSARTGGQNIQYF.

The chain carries TRBV11-2 and TRBJ2-1; the D gene is possibly TRBD1 (5 bases). This CDR3 has 17 amino acids. V was shortened by 4 bases and J by 0 bases, with 16 bases between the two germline ends. CDR1 is SGHAT, CDR2 FQNNGV, per germline. DNA for the CDR3: TGTGCCAGCAGCTCCCCAAGGACACTGAGCTCCTACAATGAGCAGTTCTTC. Its translation: CASSSPRTLSSYNEQFF. The whole variable domain, filled in from reference TRBV11-2 and TRBJ2-1, reads EAGVAQSPRYKIIEKRQSVAFWCNPISGHATLYWYQQILGQGPKLLIQFQNNGVVDDSQLPKDRFSAERLKGVDSTLKIQPAKLEDSAVYLCASSSPRTLSSYNEQFFGPGTRLTVL.

This clonotype appeared many times. The chain employs TRBV3-1 and TRBJ2-1; D ambiguous. Germline V gene lookup returns CDR1 LGHDT and CDR2 YNNKEL (reference sequence). V shed 0 bases and J shed 9 bases, with 9 bases lying between them. The CDR3 runs to 13 residues. The CDR3 nucleotides are TGTGCCAGCAGCCAAGAGAGCGTTGGTGAGCAGTTCTTC. Amino acid sequence: CASSQESVGEQFF.

The chain combines TRBV4-2 with TRBJ1-5, with D uncertain. The V end was cut by 1 base, the J end by 0 bases, with 7 bases between. Germline CDR1 LGHNA, CDR2 YNFKEQ. The CDR3 spans 15 residues. The CDR3 protein is CASSQGQISNQPQHF. CDR3 bases: TGTGCCAGCAGCCAAGGGCAGATTAGCAATCAGCCCCAGCATTTT.